Following are 24 T cell receptor beta chains from one sample sequenced in a study of T cell changes during pregnancy in multiple sclerosis. Data came from immunoSEQ multiplex PCR; TCRdb stores just in-frame clones and leaves some out. The sample includes 75,000 to 100,000 clones, 85% to 95% of them seen just once. Material: peripheral blood, obtained after pregnancy. The receptors stem from a female donor with multiple sclerosis, enrolled in a pregnancy study.

The chain combines TRBV2 with TRBJ1-4; 7 bases map to TRBD1. Germline V gene sequence: CDR1 SNHLY, CDR2 FYNNEI. The CDR3 loop spans 14 amino acids. V was clipped by 7 bases and J by 3 bases; unmatched bases: 5. The CDR3 spells CASIQGLANEKLFF. DNA for the CDR3: TGTGCCAGCATACAGGGGTTGGCTAATGAAAAACTGTTTTTT.

This clone was seen a single time. This sequence joins TRBV5-1 and TRBJ2-7; TRBD2 matches 7 bases. V dropped 4 bases and J dropped 5; count of bases not matched to a gene: 3. CDR3 length equals 12 residues. CDR1 SGHRS and CDR2 YFSETQ come from the germline V gene. CDR3 loop: CASSPRGDEQYF. The CDR3 DNA sequence: TGCGCCAGCAGCCCCCGGGGGGACGAGCAGTACTTC.

The CDR3 DNA is TGTGCCAGCAGCTCCAGACTAGCGGGACCTACTAGCACAGATACGCAGTATTTT. This translates into CASSSRLAGPTSTDTQYF. The chain couples TRBV7-9 to TRBJ2-3, with 11 nucleotides matching TRBD2. V trimming: 4 bases; J trimming: 0 bases; junction bases outside the gene matches: 9. The germline V gene has CDR1 SEHNR and CDR2 FQNEAQ (reference sequence). The CDR3 has 18 amino acids.

The genes are TRBV5-1 and TRBJ2-3; 7 nucleotides align to TRBD1. This CDR3 contains 13 residues. Germline V gene lookup returns CDR1 SGHRS and CDR2 YFSETQ. V lost 2 bases and J lost 4; bases outside the gene matches: 1. CDR3 residues: CASSFQGADTQYF. The CDR3 bases are TGCGCCAGCAGCTTTCAGGGGGCAGATACGCAGTATTTT.

The chain uses TRBV12-5 and TRBJ2-7, with unresolved D. Germline V gives CDR1 LGHNT, CDR2 FRNRAP. The ends were cut back, 3 bases at V and 7 bases at J, with 10 bases in the middle. The CDR3 length is 12 residues. In DNA, the CDR3 is TGTGCTAGTGGTTTCAGACAAAAGGAGCAGTACTTC. Its protein is CASGFRQKEQYF.

The chain employs TRBV5-1 and TRBJ1-3, with D possibly matching TRBD1 (5 bases). V lost 4 bases, J lost 0 bases, and 11 bases lay in between. The CDR3 totals 15 residues. Germline loops: CDR1 SGHRS, CDR2 YFSETQ. The DNA for the CDR3 is TGCGCCAGCAGCGCCTCGACAGACTCTGGAAACACCATATATTTT. Residues: CASSASTDSGNTIYF.

The J gene is TRBJ2-1, the V gene TRBV6-4; 14 nucleotides align to TRBD2. The CDR3 runs 16 residues. Trimming cost V 0 bases and J 9 bases; bases outside gene matches: 4. Germline CDR1 reads MRHNA; CDR2 reads SNTAGT. CDR3 coding DNA: TGTGCCAGCAGTGACTCGTGGGGACTAGCGGGAGTTGAGCAGTTCTTC. Translation: CASSDSWGLAGVEQFF.

As regards this clone: Sequence at one end of the junction differs from germline and may be a read error. V usage is TRBV20-1 and J usage is TRBJ1-2; 8 bases line up with TRBD1. Germline V gives CDR1 DFQATT, CDR2 SNEGSKA (reference sequence). The CDR3 consists of 10 residues. The CDR3 bases are TGCAGTGCTAGACACCAGGGGGCAACGTTC. This sequence encodes CSARHQGATF.

The chain's CDR3 is CASSYEPGGGEKLFF. The CDR3 nucleotides read TGTGCCAGCAGTTACGAGCCGGGGGGCGGCGAAAAACTGTTTTTT. This sequence joins TRBV6-5 and TRBJ1-4, with a tentative D call TRBD1 (6 bases). This CDR3 is 15 amino acids long. Germline assignment: CDR1 MNHEY and CDR2 SVGAGI. Trimming removed 2 bases at V and 8 bases at J, with 15 bases between.

This chain joins TRBV25-1 and TRBJ2-2; D is uncertain. The CDR3 has 12 amino acids. The V end was cut by 4 bases, the J end by 5 bases, with 5 bases between. Germline V CDR1 and CDR2: MGHDK, SYGVNS. CDR3 coding DNA: TGTGCCAGCAGTGTCTTAACCGGGGAGCTGTTTTTT. Translated: CASSVLTGELFF.

The sample holds one count of this clone. The V gene is TRBV7-9, the J gene TRBJ1-5, with D hard to call. The germline V gene encodes CDR1 SEHNR and CDR2 FQNEAQ (reference sequence). CDR3 length: 14 residues. Trimming cost V 3 bases and J 3 bases, with 9 bases left between them. The CDR3 sequence is CASSFNSPNQPQHF. As DNA, the CDR3 is TGTGCCAGCAGCTTTAACAGCCCCAATCAGCCCCAGCATTTT.

The DNA for the CDR3 is TGTGCCAGCGGGAGACAGGGGCCTTCCTACGAGCAGTACTTC. This codes for CASGRQGPSYEQYF. The chain has TRBV6-1 and TRBJ2-7; 8 positions match TRBD1. Germline trimming cut 8 bases from V and 1 base from J; bases unmatched to any gene: 7. Germline values: CDR1 MNHNS, CDR2 SASEGT. CDR3 length: 14 residues.

Only one count was recorded for this clone. This sequence joins TRBV18 and TRBJ2-6, with D unclear. The CDR3 runs 13 residues. Trimming removed 2 bases at V and 11 bases at J, with 10 bases between. CDR1 and CDR2 from the germline V gene are KGHSH and LQKENI. This CDR3 is CASSPDSPHVLTF. In nucleotides, the CDR3 is TGTGCCAGCTCACCAGACTCCCCGCACGTCCTGACTTTC.

This chain uses TRBV9 with TRBJ2-2; tentatively, D is TRBD1 (5 bases). Germline V gene sequence: CDR1 SGDLS, CDR2 YYNGEE. This CDR3 is 13 amino acids long. Deletions cut 0 bases from V and 6 bases from J, with 6 bases between. CDR3 DNA sequence: TGTGCCAGCAGCGTAGTAGGGGCCGGGGAGCTGTTTTTT. Protein product: CASSVVGAGELFF.

The CDR3 nucleotides are TGCAGGACCACTATAGCCGCCCTTATGCGCTCGGGGACAGATACGCAGTATTTT. The encoded protein is CRTTIAALMRSGTDTQYF. This sequence joins TRBV29-1 and TRBJ2-3, with a weak D call TRBD2 (5 bases). Germline loops: CDR1 SQVTM, CDR2 ANQGSEA. The CDR3 totals 18 residues.

The chain is built from TRBV19 and TRBJ1-2; TRBD1 agrees at 8 bases. Germline V gene data show CDR1 as LNHDA and CDR2 as SQIVND (reference sequence). CDR3 length: 14 amino acids. V lost 5 bases, J lost 8 bases, and 10 bases stayed unmatched. DNA for the CDR3: TGTGCCAGTAGTCTCGGACAGGGATCGTGGGGCTACACCTTC. Residues: CASSLGQGSWGYTF.

The table lists this clone with a count of one. One end of the junction does not line up with germline, which may come from a read error. The chain has TRBV2 and TRBJ1-6, with D hard to call. Germline CDR1 and CDR2: SNHLY and FYNNEI. The CDR3 contains 12 residues. The DNA for the CDR3 is TGTGCCAGCAGTGAAGGGGTTGGCAAAACGGAGTTT. Translated: CASSEGVGKTEF.

This sequence joins TRBV7-2 and TRBJ2-1; 12 bases line up with TRBD2. The CDR3 is 16 amino acids. V lost 1 base and J lost 10; bases outside the gene matches: 8. Per germline, CDR1 SGHTA and CDR2 FQGNSA. CDR3: CASSLEPSGGAREQFF. The CDR3 nucleotides are TGTGCCAGCAGCTTAGAGCCTAGCGGGGGGGCCCGGGAGCAGTTCTTC.

The chain employs TRBV5-6 and TRBJ1-1; no clear D. This CDR3 has 13 amino acids. Deletions cut 1 base from V and 2 bases from J, with 6 bases between. The V gene's germline CDR1 is SGHDT and CDR2 YYEEEE. The CDR3 loop is CASSLTANTEAFF. The CDR3 DNA sequence: TGTGCCAGCAGCTTGACAGCCAACACTGAAGCTTTCTTT. The full variable domain, in which reference TRBV5-6 and TRBJ1-1 provide the parts outside the CDR3, is DAGVTQSPTHLIKTRGQQVTLRCSPKSGHDTVSWYQQALGQGPQFIFQYYEEEERQRGNFPDRFSGHQFPNYSSELNVNALLLGDSALYLCASSLTANTEAFFGQGTRLTVV.

The chain recombines TRBV7-7 with TRBJ2-3; 13 nucleotides align to TRBD2. Germline CDR1 is SSHAT and CDR2 is FNYEAQ (reference sequence). J was trimmed by 3 bases and V by 0 bases; bases with no gene match: 3. The CDR3 covers 17 residues. Here the CDR3 reads CASSLAPGLAGTDTQYF. In DNA, the CDR3 is TGTGCCAGCAGCTTAGCCCCGGGACTAGCGGGAACAGATACGCAGTATTTT.

The chain couples TRBV19 to TRBJ2-3, with 10 bases aligning to TRBD2. CDR1 and CDR2 (germline): LNHDA, SQIVND (reference sequence). The CDR3 extends over 12 amino acids. Trimming removed 10 bases from V and 5 bases from J; junction bases left unmatched: 3. As DNA, the CDR3 is TGTGCCACAAGACTAGCGGGAGATACGCAGTATTTT. It encodes CATRLAGDTQYF. The full variable domain, its missing parts supplied by reference TRBV19 and TRBJ2-3, is DGGITQSPKYLFRKEGQNVTLSCEQNLNHDAMYWYRQDPGQGLRLIYYSQIVNDFQKGDIAEGYSVSREKKESFPLTVTSAQKNPTAFYLCATRLAGDTQYFGPGTRLTVL.

This rearrangement joins TRBV19 to TRBJ1-1; no clear D. The germline V gene encodes CDR1 LNHDA and CDR2 SQIVND (reference sequence). With 3 bases removed from V and 2 bases from J, the gap between germline ends came to 10 bases. The CDR3 runs to 14 residues. The CDR3 protein is CASSIWQANTEAFF. In DNA form, the CDR3 reads TGTGCCAGTAGTATCTGGCAGGCTAACACTGAAGCTTTCTTT.

The chain employs TRBV19 and TRBJ2-7, with D hard to call. The CDR3 has 14 residues. The germline CDR1 and CDR2 sequences are LNHDA and SQIVND (reference sequence). V gave up 3 bases and J gave up 2 bases, with 11 bases separating them. The CDR3 nucleotides are TGTGCCAGTAGTATGCGGCTACTCACCTACGAGCAGTACTTC. This codes for CASSMRLLTYEQYF.

The DNA for the CDR3 is TGTGCCAGCAGCTTATTCGGGGGAGGCTTCGGTGAACTGTTTTTT. Its protein is CASSLFGGGFGELFF. The rearrangement joins TRBV13 to TRBJ1-4; a weak D match, TRBD1 (5 bases). The CDR3 has 15 residues. CDR1 PRHDT and CDR2 FYEKMQ come from the germline V gene (reference sequence). Trimming stripped 2 bases from V and 12 bases from J, with 19 bases between. Together with reference TRBV13 and TRBJ1-4, the CDR3 gives the full variable domain: AAGVIQSPRHLIKEKRETATLKCYPIPRHDTVYWYQQGPGQDPQFLISFYEKMQSDKGSIPDRFSAQQFSDYHSELNMSSLELGDSALYFCASSLFGGGFGELFFGSGTQLSVL.